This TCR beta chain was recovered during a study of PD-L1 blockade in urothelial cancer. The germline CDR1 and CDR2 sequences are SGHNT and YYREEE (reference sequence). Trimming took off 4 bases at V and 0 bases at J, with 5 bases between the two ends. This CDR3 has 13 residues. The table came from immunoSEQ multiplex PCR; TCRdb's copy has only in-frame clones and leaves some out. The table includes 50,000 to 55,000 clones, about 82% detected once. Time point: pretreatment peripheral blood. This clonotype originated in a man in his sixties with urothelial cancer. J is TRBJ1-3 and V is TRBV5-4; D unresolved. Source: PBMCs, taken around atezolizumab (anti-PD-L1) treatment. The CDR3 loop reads CASSPLSGNTIYF. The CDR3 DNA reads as TGTGCCAGCAGCCCCCTCTCTGGAAACACCATATATTTT.